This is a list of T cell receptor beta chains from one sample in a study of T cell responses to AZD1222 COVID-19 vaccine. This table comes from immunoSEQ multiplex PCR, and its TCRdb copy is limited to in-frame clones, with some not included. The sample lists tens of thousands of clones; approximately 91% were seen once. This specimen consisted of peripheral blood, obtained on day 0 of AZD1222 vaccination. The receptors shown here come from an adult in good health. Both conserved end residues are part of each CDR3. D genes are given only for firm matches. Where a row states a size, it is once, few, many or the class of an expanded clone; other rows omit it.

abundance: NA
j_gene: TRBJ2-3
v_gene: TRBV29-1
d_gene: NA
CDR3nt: TGCAGCGTTGAACCCCAGGGTACAGATACGCAGTATTTT
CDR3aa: CSVEPQGTDTQYF

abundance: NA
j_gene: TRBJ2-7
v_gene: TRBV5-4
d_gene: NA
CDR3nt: TGTGCCAGCAGCTTGGTGGGGGACTACGAGCAGTACTTC
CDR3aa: CASSLVGDYEQYF

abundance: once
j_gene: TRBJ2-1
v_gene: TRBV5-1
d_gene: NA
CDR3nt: TGCGCCAGCAGCTTGGACACCATGGACTACAATGAGCAGTTCTTC
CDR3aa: CASSLDTMDYNEQFF

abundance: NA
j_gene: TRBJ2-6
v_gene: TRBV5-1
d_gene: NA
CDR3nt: TGCGCCAGCAGCTTGGTAGGGTCCGGGGCCAACGTCCTGACTTTC
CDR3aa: CASSLVGSGANVLTF

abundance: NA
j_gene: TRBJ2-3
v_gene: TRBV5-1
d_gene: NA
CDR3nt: TGCGCCAGCAGCTTGGCGGGAAGGCCCACAGATACGCAGTATTTT
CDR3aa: CASSLAGRPTDTQYF

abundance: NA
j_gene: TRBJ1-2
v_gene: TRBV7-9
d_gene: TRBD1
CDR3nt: TGTGCCAGCAGCTTAGCCCGCGACAGGGAAGGCTACACCTTC
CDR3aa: CASSLARDREGYTF

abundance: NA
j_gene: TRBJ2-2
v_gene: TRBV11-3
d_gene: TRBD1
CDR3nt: TGTGCCAGCAGCCTAGACAGGGTAGGCGGGGAGCTGTTTTTT
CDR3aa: CASSLDRVGGELFF

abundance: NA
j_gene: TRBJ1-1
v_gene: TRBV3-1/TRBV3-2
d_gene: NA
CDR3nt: TGTGCCAGCAGCCAAGAGGGCCGCTTAGGTGAAGCTTTCTTT
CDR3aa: CASSQEGRLGEAFF

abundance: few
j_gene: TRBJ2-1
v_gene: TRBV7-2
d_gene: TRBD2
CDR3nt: TGTGCCAGCAGCTCGTGGACTAGCGGGGGCCCGTACAATGAGCAGTTCTTC
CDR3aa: CASSSWTSGGPYNEQFF

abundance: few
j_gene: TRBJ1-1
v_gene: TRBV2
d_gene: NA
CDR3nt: TGTGCCAGCAGCATACAGGTGAACACTGAAGCTTTCTTT
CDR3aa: CASSIQVNTEAFF

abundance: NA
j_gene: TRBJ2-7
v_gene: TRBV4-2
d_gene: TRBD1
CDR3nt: TGTGCCAGCAGCCAGGCGGGGACAGGGGGAAACGAGCAGTACTTC
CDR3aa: CASSQAGTGGNEQYF

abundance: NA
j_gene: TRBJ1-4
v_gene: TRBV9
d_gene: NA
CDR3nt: TGTGCCAGCAGCCTAGGACTGTCTGAAAAACTGTTTTTT
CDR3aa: CASSLGLSEKLFF

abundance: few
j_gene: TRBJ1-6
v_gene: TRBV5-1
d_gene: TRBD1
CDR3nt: TGCGCCAGCAGCTCTGGGACAGGGGGAGATTCACCCCTCCACTTT
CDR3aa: CASSSGTGGDSPLHF

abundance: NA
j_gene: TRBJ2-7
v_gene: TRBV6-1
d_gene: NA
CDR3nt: TGTGCCAGCAGTGAAGGGAGTAGGGGCGAGCAGTACTTC
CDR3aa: CASSEGSRGEQYF

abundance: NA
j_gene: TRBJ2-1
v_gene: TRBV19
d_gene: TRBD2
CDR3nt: TGTGCCAGTAGTTCCGGACTAGCGGGAGGGAGTGAGCAGTTCTTC
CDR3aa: CASSSGLAGGSEQFF

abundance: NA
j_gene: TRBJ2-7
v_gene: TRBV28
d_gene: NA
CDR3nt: TGTGCCAGCCGGGGAATTAAAGGGGTCGGTGTATACGAGCAGTACTTC
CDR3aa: CASRGIKGVGVYEQYF

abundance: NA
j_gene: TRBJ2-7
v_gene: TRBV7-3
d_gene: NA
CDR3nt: TGTGCCAGCAGCTCCGAGGGGGGGTATTATTCCCACGAGCAGTACTTC
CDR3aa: CASSSEGGYYSHEQYF

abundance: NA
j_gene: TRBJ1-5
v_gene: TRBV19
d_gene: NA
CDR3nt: TGTGCCACCTCCCGGCCCCCCGTGGGCAATCAGCCCCAGCATTTT
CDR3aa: CATSRPPVGNQPQHF

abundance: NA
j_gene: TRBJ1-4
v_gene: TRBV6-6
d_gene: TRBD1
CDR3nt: TGTGCCAGCAGCCCCGGGACAGGGGCTAATGAAAAACTGTTTTTT
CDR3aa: CASSPGTGANEKLFF

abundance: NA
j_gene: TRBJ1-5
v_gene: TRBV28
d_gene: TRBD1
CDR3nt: TGTGCCAGCATCCCAGGGGGCACCAATCAGCCCCAGCATTTT
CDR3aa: CASIPGGTNQPQHF

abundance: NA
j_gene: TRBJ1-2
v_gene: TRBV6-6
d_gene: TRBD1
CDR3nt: TGTGCCAGCAGCCGACAGGGTCAGGATGGCTACACCTTC
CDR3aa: CASSRQGQDGYTF

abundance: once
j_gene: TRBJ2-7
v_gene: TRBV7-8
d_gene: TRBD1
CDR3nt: TGTGCCAGCAGCTACAATACAGGGGGCCAAACCTACGAGCAGTACTTC
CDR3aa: CASSYNTGGQTYEQYF

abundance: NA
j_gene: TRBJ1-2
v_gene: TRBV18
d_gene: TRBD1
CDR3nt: TGTGCCAGCTCACGTCTTCAGGGGGAGGTCGATGGCTACACCTTC
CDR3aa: CASSRLQGEVDGYTF

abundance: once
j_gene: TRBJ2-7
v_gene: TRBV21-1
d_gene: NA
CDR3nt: TGTGCCAGCAACGACAGGGGGCGCGCGCGGGAGGGCCGGTCCTACGAGCAGTACTTC
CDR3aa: CASNDRGRAREGRSYEQYF

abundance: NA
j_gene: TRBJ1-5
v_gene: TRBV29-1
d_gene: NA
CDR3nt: TGCAGCGTTCATTTGGGGGGCAATCAGCCCCAGCATTTT
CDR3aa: CSVHLGGNQPQHF

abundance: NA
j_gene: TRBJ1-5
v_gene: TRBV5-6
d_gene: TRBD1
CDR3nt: TGTGCCAGCAGCTTGCGTCTGGCAGGGGGCCAGCCCCAGCATTTT
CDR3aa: CASSLRLAGGQPQHF

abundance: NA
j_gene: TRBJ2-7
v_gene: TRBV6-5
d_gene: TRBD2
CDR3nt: TGTGCCAGCAGAACCGGACTAGCGGGAATCTACGAGCAGTACTTC
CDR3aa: CASRTGLAGIYEQYF

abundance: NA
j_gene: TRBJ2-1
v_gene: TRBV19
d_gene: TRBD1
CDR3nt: TGTGCCTCTCAAGGGGACAGTTACAATGAGCAGTTCTTC
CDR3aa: CASQGDSYNEQFF

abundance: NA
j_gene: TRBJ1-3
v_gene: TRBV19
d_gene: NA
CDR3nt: TGTGCCAGTAGTATAGGGCCGGCGGACTCTGGAAACACCATATATTTT
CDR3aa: CASSIGPADSGNTIYF

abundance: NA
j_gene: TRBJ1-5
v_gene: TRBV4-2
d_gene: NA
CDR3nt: TGTGCCAGCAGCCAAGTTTCTATACAGCCCCAGCATTTT
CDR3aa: CASSQVSIQPQHF

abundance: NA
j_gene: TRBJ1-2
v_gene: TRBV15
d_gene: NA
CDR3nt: TGTGCCACCAGCAGAGACCTACCCTCTATGGGGGCGGGCTACACCTTC
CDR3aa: CATSRDLPSMGAGYTF

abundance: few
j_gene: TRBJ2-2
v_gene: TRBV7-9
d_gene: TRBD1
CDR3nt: TGTGCCAGCAGGCAGGGGGCAGACACCGGGGAGCTGTTTTTT
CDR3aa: CASRQGADTGELFF

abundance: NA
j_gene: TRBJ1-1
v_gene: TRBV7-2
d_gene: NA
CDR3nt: TGTGCCAGCAGCTTTTTGGGAGGCACTGAAGCTTTCTTT
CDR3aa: CASSFLGGTEAFF

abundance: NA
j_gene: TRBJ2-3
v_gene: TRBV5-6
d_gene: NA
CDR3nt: TGTGCCAGCAGCTTTGGAGATACGCAGTATTTT
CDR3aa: CASSFGDTQYF

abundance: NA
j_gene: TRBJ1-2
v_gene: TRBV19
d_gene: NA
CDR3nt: TGTGCCAGTAGTATGAGGGGGGCGTATGGCTACACCTTC
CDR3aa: CASSMRGAYGYTF

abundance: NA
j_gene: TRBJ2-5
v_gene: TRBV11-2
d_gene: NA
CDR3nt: TGTGCCAGCAGCTTAGTGTCTTTGGAAGAGACCCAGTACTTC
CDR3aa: CASSLVSLEETQYF

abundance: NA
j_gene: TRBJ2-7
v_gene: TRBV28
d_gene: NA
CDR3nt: TGTGCCAGCAGTTTGGGGACACAAATCGAGCAGTACTTC
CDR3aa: CASSLGTQIEQYF

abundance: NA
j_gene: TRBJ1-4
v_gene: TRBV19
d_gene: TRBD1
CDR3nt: TGTGCCAGTGACAGGGCCTCAACTAATGAAAAACTGTTTTTT
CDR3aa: CASDRASTNEKLFF

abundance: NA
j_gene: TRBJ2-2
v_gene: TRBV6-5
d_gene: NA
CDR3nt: TGTGCCAGCAGCCAGACAGGAACCACCGGGGAGCTGTTTTTT
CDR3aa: CASSQTGTTGELFF

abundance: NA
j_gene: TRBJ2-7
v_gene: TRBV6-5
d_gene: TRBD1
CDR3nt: TGTGCCAGCAGTCAGGACAGGGGTTACGAGCAGTACTTC
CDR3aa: CASSQDRGYEQYF

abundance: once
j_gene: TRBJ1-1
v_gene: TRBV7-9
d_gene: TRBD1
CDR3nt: TGTGCCAGCAGCTTAGTCGGACAGGGATGGACTGAAGCTTTCTTT
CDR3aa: CASSLVGQGWTEAFF

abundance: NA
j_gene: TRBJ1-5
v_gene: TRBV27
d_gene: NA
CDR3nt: TGTGCCAGCAGTTTTCCCGGGGTTAATCAGCCCCAGCATTTT
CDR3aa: CASSFPGVNQPQHF

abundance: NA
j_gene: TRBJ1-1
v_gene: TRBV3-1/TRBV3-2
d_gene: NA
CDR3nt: TGTGCCAGCAGCCAATACTCCCCCACTGAAGCTTTCTTT
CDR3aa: CASSQYSPTEAFF

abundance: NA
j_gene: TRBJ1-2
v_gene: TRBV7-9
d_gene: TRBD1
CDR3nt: TGTGCCAGCAGCAGAGACAGGGGGAACTATGGCTACACCTTC
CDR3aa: CASSRDRGNYGYTF

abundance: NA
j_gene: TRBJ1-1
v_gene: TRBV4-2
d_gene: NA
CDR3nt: TGTGCCAGCAGCCAAGATGGAGGCAGGCTCATGAACACTGAAGCTTTCTTT
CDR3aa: CASSQDGGRLMNTEAFF

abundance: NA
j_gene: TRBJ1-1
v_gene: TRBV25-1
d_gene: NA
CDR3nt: TGTGCCAGCAGTGAATGGGAGAACACTGAAGCTTTCTTT
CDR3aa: CASSEWENTEAFF

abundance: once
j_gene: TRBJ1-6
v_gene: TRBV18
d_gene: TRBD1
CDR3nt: TGTGCCAGCTCGGACAGGGTATCGTATAATTCACCCCTCCACTTT
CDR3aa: CASSDRVSYNSPLHF

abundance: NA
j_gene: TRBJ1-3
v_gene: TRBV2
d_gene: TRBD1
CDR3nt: TGTGCCAGCATCCGGGACAGTTCCGACTCTGGAAACACCATATATTTT
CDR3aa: CASIRDSSDSGNTIYF

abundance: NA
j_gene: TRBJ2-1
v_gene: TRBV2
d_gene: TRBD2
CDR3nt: TGTGCCAGCAGTGTATTCCTAGCGGGGCAGACTTACAATGAGCAGTTCTTC
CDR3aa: CASSVFLAGQTYNEQFF

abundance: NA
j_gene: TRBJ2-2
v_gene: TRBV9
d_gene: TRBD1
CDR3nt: TGTGCCAGCAGCATGGGACAGACCGGGGAGCTGTTTTTT
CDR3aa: CASSMGQTGELFF

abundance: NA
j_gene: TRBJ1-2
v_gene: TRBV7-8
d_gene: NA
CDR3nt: TGTGCCAGCAGCTTAGCCGAAAATTGGCATGGCTACACCTTC
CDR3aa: CASSLAENWHGYTF

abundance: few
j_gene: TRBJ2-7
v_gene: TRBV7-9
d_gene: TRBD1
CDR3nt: TGTGCCAGCAGCAGAAAGGGACAGGGAATCGGCGAGCAGTACTTC
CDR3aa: CASSRKGQGIGEQYF

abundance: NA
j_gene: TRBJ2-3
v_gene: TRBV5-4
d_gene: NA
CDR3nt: TGTGCCAGCAGCTTGGACTACGATGCAGATACGCAGTATTTT
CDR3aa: CASSLDYDADTQYF

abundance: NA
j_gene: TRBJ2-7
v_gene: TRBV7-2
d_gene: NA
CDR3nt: TGTGCCAGCAGCTTATCCGGGGGACTCTACGAGCAGTACTTC
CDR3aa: CASSLSGGLYEQYF

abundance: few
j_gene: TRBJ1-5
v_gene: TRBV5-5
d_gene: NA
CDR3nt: TGTGCCAGCAGCTTGGGTCCACCGGGCAATCAGCCCCAGCATTTT
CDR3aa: CASSLGPPGNQPQHF